The T cell receptor (beta chain) under discussion was sequenced for a study of vaccination and CD4 T cells after COVID-19. Study as a whole: Some control cultures received a CEFX pool, which served as the positive control. Others received an HIV-1 Nef pool or no peptide.

Treatment denoted: roughly 10-day PBMC culture with coronavirus spike peptide pools or control peptides (ViraFEST assay). Note on this clonotype: Its antigen is as yet unknown. A junction end diverges from the germline sequence, so it may reflect a read error.

The CDR3 is 14 amino acids. CDR1 and CDR2 from the germline V gene are MNHEY and SMNVEV (reference sequence). Researchers used the Oncomine TCR Beta short-read assay to sequence DNA from cultured CD4+ T cells. CD4+ T cells were cultured, and genomic DNA was extracted from them. TCRdb reanalysed the PCR reads using MiXCR and keeps one entry per CDR3 protein. This table has 8,500 to 13,000 distinct CDR3 sequences, roughly 82% appearing once. Sequenced: CD4+ T cells from blood, cultured in vitro. The gene calls are TRBV27 and TRBJ2-7; 8 nucleotides agree with TRBD2. The source is a human donor who had recovered from COVID-19. CDR3 residues: CASSPGLASHEQYF. The DNA of the CDR3 is TGTGCCAGCAGTCCTGGACTAGCCTCCCACGAGCAGTACTTC.